Listed here are 8 T cell receptor beta chains from one sample, sequenced in a study of blood T cell repertoires in COVID-19. Repertoires were generated with immunoSEQ multiplex PCR, while TCRdb's copy carries only in-frame clones and drops some. Of approximately 240,000 clones listed, 83% are singletons. The sequenced material came from peripheral blood. The receptors here all came from a woman in her twenties or thirties with COVID-19, enrolled during active disease.

The chain couples TRBV6-6 to TRBJ2-5; a possible D gene is TRBD1 (5 bases). The CDR3 runs to 15 residues. V lost 6 bases to trimming and J lost 4 bases, with 18 bases between them. In germline, CDR1 is MNHNY, CDR2 SVGAGI (reference sequence). The CDR3 region has the DNA TGTGCCAGCAGCCCTTCTCTAAGGGGCGGAGAGACCCAGTACTTC. Translating it yields CASSPSLRGGETQYF.

CDR3 sequence: CASSLGLAQETQYF. CDR3 bases: TGTGCCAGCAGCTTGGGACTAGCCCAAGAGACCCAGTACTTC. The V call is TRBV5-4, the J call TRBJ2-5; 7 bases fit TRBD2. V gave up 0 bases and J gave up 1 base; unmatched junction bases: 0. In germline, CDR1 is SGHNT, CDR2 YYREEE (reference sequence). This CDR3 region has 14 residues. Using reference TRBV5-4 and TRBJ2-5 for the parts outside the CDR3, the full variable domain is ETGVTQSPTHLIKTRGQQVTLRCSSQSGHNTVSWYQQALGQGPQFIFQYYREEENGRGNFPPRFSGLQFPNYSSELNVNALELDDSALYLCASSLGLAQETQYFGPGTRLLVL.

This clone has only a few counts. The CDR3: CASSQDQYSYEQYF. The CDR3 region has the DNA TGCGCCAGCAGCCAAGATCAGTATTCCTACGAGCAGTACTTC. This chain joins TRBV4-3 and TRBJ2-7; D call uncertain. Germline V gene sequence: CDR1 LGHNA, CDR2 YSLEER. V gave up 0 bases and J gave up 1 base, with 7 bases separating them. The CDR3 has 14 amino acids.

The chain uses TRBV27 and TRBJ2-3; TRBD1 matches 8 bases. The germline CDR1 and CDR2 sequences are MNHEY and SMNVEV (reference sequence). V shed 4 bases and J 2 bases; nucleotides not matched to a gene: 5. The length of the CDR3 is 15 residues. CDR3 in amino acids: CASSYQGAYTDTQYF. The CDR3 DNA sequence: TGTGCCAGCAGTTACCAGGGGGCCTACACAGATACGCAGTATTTT.

The genes are TRBV10-3 and TRBJ1-5; D perhaps matches TRBD1 (6 bases). CDR3 length: 15 residues. CDR1 and CDR2 (germline): ENHRY, SYGVKD. The V end was cut by 0 bases, the J end by 3 bases, with 9 bases between. The CDR3 nucleotides read TGTGCCATCAGTGAGTCCACAGGGTTCAATCAGCCCCAGCATTTT. This gives the protein CAISESTGFNQPQHF.

The V and J genes are TRBV5-1 and TRBJ2-1; D is possibly TRBD1 (6 bases). CDR3 length: 14 residues. V dropped 5 bases and J dropped 6 bases, with 15 bases sitting between them. Germline CDR1 and CDR2: SGHRS and YFSETQ. The CDR3 here is CASRLSGELNEQFF. DNA for the CDR3: TGCGCCAGCAGGTTGTCAGGGGAGCTCAATGAGCAGTTCTTC.

CDR3 sequence reads: CASSRNLGTGHYNEQFF. In DNA form, the CDR3 reads TGTGCCAGCAGTAGAAACTTAGGGACAGGACACTACAATGAGCAGTTCTTC. V usage is TRBV6-2 or TRBV6-3 and J usage is TRBJ2-1; 8 bases agree with TRBD1. The CDR3 is 17 amino acids. V was pared by 5 bases and J by 3 bases, with 12 bases of the junction left unmatched. Looked up from germline, CDR1 is MNHEY and CDR2 is SVGEGT.

This chain joins TRBV7-2 and TRBJ2-7, with D maybe TRBD2 (6 bases). CDR1 SGHTA and CDR2 FQGNSA come from the germline V gene. V was shortened by 0 bases and J by 0 bases, with 6 bases between the two germline ends. The CDR3 runs to 14 residues. The CDR3 region is CASSLAGGSYEQYF. CDR3 sequence (DNA): TGTGCCAGCAGCTTAGCGGGGGGCTCCTACGAGCAGTACTTC.